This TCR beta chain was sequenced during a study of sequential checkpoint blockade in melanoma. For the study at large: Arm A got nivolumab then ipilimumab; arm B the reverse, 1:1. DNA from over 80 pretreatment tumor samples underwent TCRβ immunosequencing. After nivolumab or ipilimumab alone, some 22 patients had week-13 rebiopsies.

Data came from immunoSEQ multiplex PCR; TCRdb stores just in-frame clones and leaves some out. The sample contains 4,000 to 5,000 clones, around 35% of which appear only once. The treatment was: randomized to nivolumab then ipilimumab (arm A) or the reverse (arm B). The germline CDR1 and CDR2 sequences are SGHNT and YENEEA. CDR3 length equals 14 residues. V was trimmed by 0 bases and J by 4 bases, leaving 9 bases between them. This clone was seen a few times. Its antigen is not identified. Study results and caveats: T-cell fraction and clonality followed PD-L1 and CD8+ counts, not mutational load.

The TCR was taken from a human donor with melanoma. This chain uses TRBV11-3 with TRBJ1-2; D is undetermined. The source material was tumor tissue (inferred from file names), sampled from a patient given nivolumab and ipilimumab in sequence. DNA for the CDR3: TGTGCCAGCAGCTTAGAGGTACAGAGCTATGGCTACACCTTC. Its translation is CASSLEVQSYGYTF.